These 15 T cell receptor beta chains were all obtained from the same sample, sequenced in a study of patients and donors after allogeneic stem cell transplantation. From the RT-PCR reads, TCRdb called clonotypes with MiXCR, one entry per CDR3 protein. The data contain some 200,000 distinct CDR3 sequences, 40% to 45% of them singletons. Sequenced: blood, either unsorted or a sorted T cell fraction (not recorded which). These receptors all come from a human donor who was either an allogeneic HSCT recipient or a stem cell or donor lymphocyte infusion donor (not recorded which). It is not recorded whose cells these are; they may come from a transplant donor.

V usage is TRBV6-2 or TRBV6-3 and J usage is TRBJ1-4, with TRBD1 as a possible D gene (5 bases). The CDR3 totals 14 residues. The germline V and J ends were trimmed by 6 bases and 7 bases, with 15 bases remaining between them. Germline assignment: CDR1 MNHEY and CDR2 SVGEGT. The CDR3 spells CASRPRARGEKLFF. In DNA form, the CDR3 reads TGTGCCAGCAGACCCAGGGCCCGCGGTGAAAAACTGTTTTTT.

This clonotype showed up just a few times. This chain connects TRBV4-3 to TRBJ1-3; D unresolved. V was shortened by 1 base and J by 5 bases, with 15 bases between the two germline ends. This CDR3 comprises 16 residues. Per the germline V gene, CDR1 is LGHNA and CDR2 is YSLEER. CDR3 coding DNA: TGCGCCAGCAGCCAAGTAGGCATGGGTCTGAGAAACACCATATATTTT. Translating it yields CASSQVGMGLRNTIYF.

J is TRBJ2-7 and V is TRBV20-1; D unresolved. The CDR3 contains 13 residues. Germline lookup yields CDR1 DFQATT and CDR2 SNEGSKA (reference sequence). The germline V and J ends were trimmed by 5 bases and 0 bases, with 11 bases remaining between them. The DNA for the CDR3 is TGCAGTGCTCCCCCCCGGAGCTCCTACGAGCAGTACTTC. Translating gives CSAPPRSSYEQYF.

The CDR3 reads CASRREREGNLNEQFF. The DNA of the CDR3 is TGTGCCAGCAGAAGGGAGCGGGAGGGCAATCTCAATGAGCAGTTCTTC. V is TRBV7-9 and J is TRBJ2-1; TRBD2 aligns across 10 bases. Germline V gene sequence: CDR1 SEHNR, CDR2 FQNEAQ (reference sequence). The CDR3 runs to 16 residues. Trimming at V came to 6 bases and at J to 6 bases, leaving 11 bases not matched to a gene.

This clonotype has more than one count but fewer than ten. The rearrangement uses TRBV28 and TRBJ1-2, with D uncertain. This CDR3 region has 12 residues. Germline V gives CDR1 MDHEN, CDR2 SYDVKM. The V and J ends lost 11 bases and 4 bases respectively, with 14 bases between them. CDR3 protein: CAVRTGAYGYTF. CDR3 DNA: TGTGCCGTCAGGACGGGTGCCTATGGCTACACCTTC.

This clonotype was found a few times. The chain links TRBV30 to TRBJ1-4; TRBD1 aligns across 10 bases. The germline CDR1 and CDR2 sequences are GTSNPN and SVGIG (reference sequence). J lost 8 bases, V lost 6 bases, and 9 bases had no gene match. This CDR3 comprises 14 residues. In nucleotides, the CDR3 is TGTGCCTGCAATTCGGGACAGGGGTACGAAAAACTGTTTTTT. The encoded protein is CACNSGQGYEKLFF.

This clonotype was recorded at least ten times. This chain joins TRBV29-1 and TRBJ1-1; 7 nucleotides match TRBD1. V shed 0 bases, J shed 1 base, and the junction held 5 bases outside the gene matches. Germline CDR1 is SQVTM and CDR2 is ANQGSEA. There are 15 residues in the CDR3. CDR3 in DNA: TGCAGCGTTGAAGATTGGGGACAGCCGAACACTGAAGCTTTCTTT. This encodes CSVEDWGQPNTEAFF. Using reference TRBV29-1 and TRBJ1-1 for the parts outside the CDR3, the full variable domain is SAVISQKPSRDICQRGTSLTIQCQVDSQVTMMFWYRQQPGQSLTLIATANQGSEATYESGFVIDKFPISRPNLTFSTLTVSNMSPEDSSIYLCSVEDWGQPNTEAFFGQGTRLTVV.

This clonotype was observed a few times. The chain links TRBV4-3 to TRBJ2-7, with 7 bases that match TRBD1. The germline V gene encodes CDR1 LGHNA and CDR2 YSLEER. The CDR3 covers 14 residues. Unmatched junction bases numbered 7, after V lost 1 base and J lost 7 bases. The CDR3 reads CASSQGQGWEEQYF. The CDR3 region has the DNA TGCGCCAGCAGCCAAGGACAGGGATGGGAAGAGCAGTACTTC.

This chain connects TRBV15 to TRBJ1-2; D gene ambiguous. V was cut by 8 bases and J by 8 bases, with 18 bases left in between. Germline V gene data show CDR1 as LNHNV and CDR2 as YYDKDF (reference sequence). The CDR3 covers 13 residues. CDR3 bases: TGTGCCACCGGGTTGGATATGAAGTTAGGCTACACCTTC. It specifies CATGLDMKLGYTF.

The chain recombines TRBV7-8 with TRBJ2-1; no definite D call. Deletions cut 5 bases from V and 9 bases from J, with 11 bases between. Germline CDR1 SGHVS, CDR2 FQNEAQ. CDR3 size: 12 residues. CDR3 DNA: TGTGCCAGCAGCCCGAGTGTAGGTGAGCAGTTCTTC. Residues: CASSPSVGEQFF.

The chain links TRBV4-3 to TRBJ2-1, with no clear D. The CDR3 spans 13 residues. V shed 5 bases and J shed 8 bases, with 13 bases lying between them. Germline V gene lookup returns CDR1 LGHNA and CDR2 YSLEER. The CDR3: CASSARTRYEQFF. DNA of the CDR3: TGCGCCAGCAGCGCTCGGACCCGCTATGAGCAGTTCTTC.

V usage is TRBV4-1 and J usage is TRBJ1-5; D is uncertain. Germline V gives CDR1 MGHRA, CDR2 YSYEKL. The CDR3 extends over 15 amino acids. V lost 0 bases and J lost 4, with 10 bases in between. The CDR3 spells CASSQDEGGNQPQHF. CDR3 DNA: TGCGCCAGCAGCCAAGACGAGGGTGGAAATCAGCCCCAGCATTTT.

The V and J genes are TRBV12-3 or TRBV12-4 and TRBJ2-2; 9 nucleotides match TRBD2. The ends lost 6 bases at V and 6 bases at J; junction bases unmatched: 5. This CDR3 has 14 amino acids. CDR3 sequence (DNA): TGTGCCAGCAGGCCTGGGACTAGCCCCGGGGAGCTGTTTTTT. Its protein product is CASRPGTSPGELFF.

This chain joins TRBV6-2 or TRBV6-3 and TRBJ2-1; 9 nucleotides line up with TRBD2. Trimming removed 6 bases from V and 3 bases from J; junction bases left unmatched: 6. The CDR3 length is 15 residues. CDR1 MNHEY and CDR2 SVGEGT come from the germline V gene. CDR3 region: CASSLTSGLYNEQFF. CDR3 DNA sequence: TGTGCCAGCAGCCTCACTAGCGGGCTCTACAATGAGCAGTTCTTC.

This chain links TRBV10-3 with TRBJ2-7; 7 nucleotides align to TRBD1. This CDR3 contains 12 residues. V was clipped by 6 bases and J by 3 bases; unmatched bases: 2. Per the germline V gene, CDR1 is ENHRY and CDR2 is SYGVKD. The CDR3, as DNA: TGTGCCATCAGCGACAGGGACTACGAGCAGTACTTC. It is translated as CAISDRDYEQYF.